A selection of T cell receptor beta chains follows, all from one sample in a study of blood T cell repertoires in COVID-19. Some clones are missing from TCRdb's copy, which holds only in-frame ones; the method was immunoSEQ multiplex PCR. In the table there are 200,000 or so clones, about 88% of which are singletons. Sequenced sample: peripheral blood. All receptors come from a woman aged 35 to 49 who had recovered from COVID-19. Both conserved end residues are part of each CDR3. Fields, in order: clone size, V gene, J gene, D gene, CDR3 protein, CDR3 DNA. D genes are given only for firm matches. Clone size is shown for a subset of rows, as once, few, many or a class of expanded clone.

clone_size: few; v_call: TRBV5-1; j_call: TRBJ2-5; d_call: .; cdr3_aa: CASSFNSPQETQYF; cdr3_nt: TGCGCCAGCAGCTTTAACAGTCCCCAAGAGACCCAGTACTTC
clone_size: .; v_call: TRBV12-3/TRBV12-4; j_call: TRBJ2-1; d_call: .; cdr3_aa: CASSLQGRGEQFF; cdr3_nt: TGTGCCAGCAGTTTGCAGGGGCGCGGTGAGCAGTTCTTC
clone_size: .; v_call: TRBV12-3/TRBV12-4; j_call: TRBJ2-1; d_call: .; cdr3_aa: CASRPTYNEQFF; cdr3_nt: TGTGCCAGCAGGCCTACCTACAATGAGCAGTTCTTC
clone_size: .; v_call: TRBV3-1/TRBV3-2; j_call: TRBJ1-2; d_call: TRBD1; cdr3_aa: CASSQASGQRNYGYTF; cdr3_nt: TGTGCCAGCAGCCAAGCTTCGGGACAGAGAAACTATGGCTACACCTTC
clone_size: once; v_call: TRBV7-3; j_call: TRBJ1-1; d_call: .; cdr3_aa: CASSLRRDTEAFF; cdr3_nt: TGTGCCAGCAGCTTAAGGAGGGACACTGAAGCTTTCTTT
clone_size: .; v_call: TRBV29-1; j_call: TRBJ1-1; d_call: TRBD1; cdr3_aa: CSVFGTANTEAFF; cdr3_nt: TGCAGCGTTTTTGGGACAGCGAACACTGAAGCTTTCTTT
clone_size: .; v_call: TRBV2; j_call: TRBJ1-6; d_call: TRBD1; cdr3_aa: CASTRGRVYNSPLHF; cdr3_nt: TGTGCCAGCACGAGGGGGCGCGTCTATAATTCACCCCTCCACTTT
clone_size: .; v_call: TRBV5-5; j_call: TRBJ2-7; d_call: TRBD2; cdr3_aa: CASSGTSGGYEQYF; cdr3_nt: TGTGCCAGCAGCGGGACTAGCGGTGGCTACGAGCAGTACTTC
clone_size: .; v_call: TRBV7-2; j_call: TRBJ1-3; d_call: .; cdr3_aa: CASSLSRGAGNTIYF; cdr3_nt: TGTGCCAGCAGCCTATCCCGGGGTGCTGGAAACACCATATATTTT
clone_size: once; v_call: TRBV11-1; j_call: TRBJ2-1; d_call: TRBD1; cdr3_aa: CASSLPGQGARNEQFF; cdr3_nt: TGTGCCAGCAGCTTACCGGGACAGGGGGCGCGTAATGAGCAGTTCTTC
clone_size: .; v_call: TRBV21-1; j_call: TRBJ2-7; d_call: .; cdr3_aa: CASSIPGLSSPYEQYF; cdr3_nt: TGTGCCAGCAGCATACCGGGACTATCGTCCCCCTACGAGCAGTACTTC
clone_size: .; v_call: TRBV28; j_call: TRBJ2-3; d_call: TRBD2; cdr3_aa: CASSFSSGRGTDTQYF; cdr3_nt: TGTGCCAGCAGTTTTTCTAGCGGGAGGGGTACAGATACGCAGTATTTT
clone_size: .; v_call: TRBV7-2; j_call: TRBJ1-6; d_call: .; cdr3_aa: CASSIQTGFLSNSPLHF; cdr3_nt: TGTGCCAGCAGCATACAAACAGGGTTTCTTTCTAATTCACCCCTCCACTTT
clone_size: once; v_call: TRBV19; j_call: TRBJ2-1; d_call: TRBD2; cdr3_aa: CASSAGLAALRAHNEQFF; cdr3_nt: TGTGCCAGTAGTGCGGGACTAGCGGCCCTTCGGGCGCACAATGAGCAGTTCTTC
clone_size: .; v_call: TRBV28; j_call: TRBJ2-1; d_call: .; cdr3_aa: CASSFRTRNYNEQFF; cdr3_nt: TGTGCCAGCAGTTTCCGGACAAGGAACTACAATGAGCAGTTCTTC
clone_size: .; v_call: TRBV29-1; j_call: TRBJ1-2; d_call: .; cdr3_aa: CSVETYGSNYGYTF; cdr3_nt: TGCAGCGTTGAAACCTACGGGAGTAACTATGGCTACACCTTC